Below are 20 T cell receptor beta chains sequenced from a single sample in a study of cytomegalovirus exposure and HLA in healthy donors. With 60 Vbeta and 13 Jbeta primers, the PCR was carried out. Assay: immunoSEQ multiplex PCR; the TCRdb copy retains only in-frame clones and omits some. The sample lists about 120,000 clones; about four fifths were seen once. Sequenced input: PBMCs. The receptors originated from a woman aged 45-65 years in good health and CMV-seropositive.

This chain uses TRBV10-1 with TRBJ1-2; tentative D call: TRBD1 (6 bases). The CDR3 contains 16 residues. Germline V CDR1 and CDR2: WNHNN, SYGVQD (reference sequence). With 2 bases removed from V and 1 base from J, the gap between germline ends came to 14 bases. The DNA of the CDR3 is TGCGCCAGCAGTGAGCCCAGGGACACTGATAACTATGGCTACACCTTC. It is translated as CASSEPRDTDNYGYTF.

V is TRBV19 and J is TRBJ2-5, with 8 nucleotides matching TRBD1. CDR3 size: 13 residues. V was pared by 5 bases and J by 4 bases, with 3 bases of the junction left unmatched. CDR1 is LNHDA, CDR2 SQIVND, per germline (reference sequence). Written as DNA, the CDR3 is TGTGCCAGTAGTTATACAGGGGGAGAGACCCAGTACTTC. This translates into CASSYTGGETQYF.

The chain combines TRBV6-8 with TRBJ2-5; weak D call: TRBD2 (6 bases). The length of the CDR3 is 14 residues. CDR1 and CDR2 (germline): MNHGY, SAAAGT. Deletions cut 8 bases from V and 5 bases from J, with 18 bases between. CDR3 in amino acids: CASFRGAKGETQYF. The CDR3 DNA reads TGTGCCAGCTTCCGCGGGGCCAAGGGGGAGACCCAGTACTTC.

This rearrangement joins TRBV2 to TRBJ2-2, with 10 positions matching TRBD2. J lost 6 bases, V lost 3 bases, and 4 bases had no gene match. The CDR3 length is 15 residues. CDR1 and CDR2 (germline): SNHLY, FYNNEI. The CDR3 sequence: CASSDGLAGAGELFF. Here the CDR3 DNA reads TGTGCCAGCAGTGATGGTCTAGCGGGGGCCGGGGAGCTGTTTTTT.

J is TRBJ2-3 and V is TRBV18; 7 bases fit TRBD1. The ends lost 6 bases at V and 4 bases at J; junction bases unmatched: 7. Germline CDR1 and CDR2: KGHSH and LQKENI. This CDR3 has 14 amino acids. CDR3 region: CASSAGTDPDTQYF. The CDR3 coding sequence is TGTGCCAGCTCCGCCGGGACAGACCCAGATACGCAGTATTTT.

The V call is TRBV7-2, the J call TRBJ1-6; 8 nucleotides line up with TRBD1. The CDR3 is 16 amino acids. Trimming cost V 5 bases and J 4 bases; bases outside gene matches: 7. Per the germline V gene, CDR1 is SGHTA and CDR2 is FQGNSA. The CDR3 bases are TGTGCCAGCAGCGCCCGGGGACAGGTTTATAATTCACCCCTCCACTTT. Protein: CASSARGQVYNSPLHF.

The genes are TRBV29-1 and TRBJ2-3, with TRBD1 matching 7 bases. CDR1 is SQVTM and CDR2 is ANQGSEA in the germline V gene. The ends lost 3 bases at V and 5 bases at J; junction bases unmatched: 11. The length of the CDR3 is 15 residues. The CDR3, as DNA: TGCAGCGTTGACTCGGCGCAGGGGGTTGGAGATACGCAGTATTTT. Residues: CSVDSAQGVGDTQYF.

The V and J genes are TRBV7-2 and TRBJ2-7, with 12 bases matching TRBD2. This CDR3 is built from 15 residues. Germline V gene sequence: CDR1 SGHTA, CDR2 FQGNSA. Losses at the gene ends were 6 bases for V and 2 bases for J; bases not matched to a gene: 5. CDR3 protein: CASSWTSGATYEQYF. The CDR3 nucleotides are TGTGCCAGCAGTTGGACTAGCGGGGCCACCTACGAGCAGTACTTC.

V gene TRBV9 combines with J gene TRBJ2-2; D is possibly TRBD1 (6 bases). CDR3 length: 13 amino acids. Per germline, CDR1 SGDLS and CDR2 YYNGEE. Trimming cost V 3 bases and J 9 bases, with 12 bases left between them. The CDR3 DNA follows: TGTGCCAGCAGCGGTTCAGGGGACCGGGAGCTGTTTTTT. Its translation: CASSGSGDRELFF.

This chain uses TRBV5-1 with TRBJ2-3; 7 bases line up with TRBD2. Germline lookup yields CDR1 SGHRS and CDR2 YFSETQ. The CDR3 contains 14 residues. V was pared by 0 bases and J by 5 bases, with 3 bases of the junction left unmatched. As DNA, the CDR3 is TGCGCCAGCAGCTTGGGGACTAGTGGAGATACGCAGTATTTT. Encoded protein: CASSLGTSGDTQYF.

The genes are TRBV7-9 and TRBJ1-1; 8 positions match TRBD1. This CDR3 has 16 residues. Germline V lookup: CDR1 SEHNR, CDR2 FQNEAQ (reference sequence). Germline trimming cut 1 base from V and 2 bases from J; bases unmatched to any gene: 6. The CDR3 bases are TGTGCCAGCAGCTTAGGGTCAGGGGGCTATAACACTGAAGCTTTCTTT. Protein: CASSLGSGGYNTEAFF. Filled out from reference TRBV7-9 and TRBJ1-1, the complete variable domain reads DTGVSQNPRHKITKRGQNVTFRCDPISEHNRLYWYRQTLGQGPEFLTYFQNEAQLEKSRLLSDRFSAERPKGSFSTLEIQRTEQGDSAMYLCASSLGSGGYNTEAFFGQGTRLTVV.

V usage is TRBV7-3 and J usage is TRBJ1-1, with 7 bases aligning to TRBD1. CDR1 is SGHTA, CDR2 FQGTGA, per germline. CDR3 length: 13 amino acids. Germline trimming cut 2 bases from V and 4 bases from J; bases unmatched to any gene: 1. The CDR3 sequence is CASSLDRVTEAFF. CDR3 sequence (DNA): TGTGCCAGCAGCTTAGACAGGGTCACTGAAGCTTTCTTT.

Only a few counts were recorded for this clone. This chain uses TRBV7-2 with TRBJ1-2; no clear D. Germline values: CDR1 SGHTA, CDR2 FQGNSA. Trimming removed 5 bases from V and 10 bases from J, with 11 bases in between. CDR3 length: 11 amino acids. CDR3 in amino acids: CASSQGRIYTF. The CDR3 nucleotides read TGTGCCAGCAGCCAAGGGAGGATCTACACCTTC. The whole variable domain, filled in from reference TRBV7-2 and TRBJ1-2, reads GAGVSQSPSNKVTEKGKDVELRCDPISGHTALYWYRQSLGQGLEFLIYFQGNSAPDKSGLPSDRFSAERTGGSVSTLTIQRTQQEDSAVYLCASSQGRIYTFGSGTRLTVV.

The gene calls are TRBV7-8 and TRBJ2-5; D may be TRBD1 (5 bases). Germline V gene data show CDR1 as SGHVS and CDR2 as FQNEAQ. The CDR3 extends over 17 amino acids. Trimming pared 5 bases from V and 4 bases from J, leaving 23 bases between. The CDR3 sequence: CASSPTSPVGQGETQYF. CDR3 DNA: TGTGCCAGCAGCCCCACCTCCCCGGTTGGCCAGGGAGAGACCCAGTACTTC.

The V and J genes are TRBV5-1 and TRBJ1-1; 7 bases match TRBD1. Trimming took 0 bases from V and 0 from J; bases not matched to a gene: 5. The CDR3 runs 16 residues. In germline, CDR1 is SGHRS, CDR2 YFSETQ. This CDR3 is CASSLGSGQLNTEAFF. In DNA form, the CDR3 reads TGCGCCAGCAGCTTGGGCTCGGGACAGTTGAACACTGAAGCTTTCTTT.

The CDR3 region has the DNA TGTGCCTGGAGTGCCGGGACTAGCGGGGGGGAGCAGTTCTTC. It encodes CAWSAGTSGGEQFF. The chain carries TRBV30 and TRBJ2-1; 15 bases are a match to TRBD2. With V trimmed by 1 base and J by 10 bases, 2 bases remained unmatched. CDR3 length: 14 amino acids. Looked up from germline, CDR1 is GTSNPN and CDR2 is SVGIG (reference sequence).

V usage is TRBV19 and J usage is TRBJ1-4, with D maybe TRBD1 (5 bases). Germline assignment: CDR1 LNHDA and CDR2 SQIVND (reference sequence). This CDR3 has 14 residues. V lost 5 bases, J lost 3 bases, and 10 bases lay in between. CDR3 residues: CASSWRGANEKLFF. In DNA, the CDR3 is TGTGCCAGTAGTTGGAGGGGTGCTAATGAAAAACTGTTTTTT.

This clone was counted once. The rearrangement uses TRBV4-3 and TRBJ2-3, with 16 positions matching TRBD2. From germline, CDR1 is LGHNA and CDR2 YSLEER. Trimming at V came to 1 base and at J to 0 bases, leaving 7 bases not matched to a gene. The CDR3 consists of 20 residues. The CDR3 sequence is CASSQGIGTSGRASTDTQYF. CDR3 DNA sequence: TGCGCCAGCAGCCAAGGGATTGGGACTAGCGGGAGGGCAAGCACAGATACGCAGTATTTT.

The chain has TRBV5-1 and TRBJ1-3; D might be TRBD1 (6 bases). The CDR3 is made up of 17 amino acids. With 5 bases removed from V and 3 bases from J, the gap between germline ends came to 21 bases. The V gene's germline CDR1 is SGHRS and CDR2 YFSETQ. The CDR3 protein is CASRKATGLRRGNTIYF. In DNA, the CDR3 is TGCGCCAGCAGAAAAGCGACAGGTTTACGGCGTGGAAACACCATATATTTT.

This clone came up a few times. The chain combines TRBV4-3 with TRBJ2-5, with a possible D match to TRBD2 (5 bases). The CDR3 runs to 16 residues. Trimming removed 4 bases at V and 10 bases at J, with 25 bases between. CDR1 LGHNA and CDR2 YSLEER come from the germline V gene. The chain's CDR3 is CASSLLRGTDVSVQYF. The DNA of the CDR3 is TGCGCCAGCAGCCTCCTTCGGGGTACCGATGTGTCGGTCCAGTACTTC.